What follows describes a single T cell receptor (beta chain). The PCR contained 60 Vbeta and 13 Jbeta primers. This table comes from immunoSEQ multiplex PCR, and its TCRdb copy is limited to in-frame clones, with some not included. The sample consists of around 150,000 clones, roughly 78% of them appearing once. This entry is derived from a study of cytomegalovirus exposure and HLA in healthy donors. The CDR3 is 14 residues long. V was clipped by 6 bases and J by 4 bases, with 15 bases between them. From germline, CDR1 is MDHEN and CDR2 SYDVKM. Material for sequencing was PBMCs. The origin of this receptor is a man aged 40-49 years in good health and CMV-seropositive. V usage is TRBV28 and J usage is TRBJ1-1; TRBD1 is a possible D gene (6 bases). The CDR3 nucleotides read TGTGCCAGCAGGGTTCCGGGACAAGTCACTGAAGCTTTCTTT. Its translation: CASRVPGQVTEAFF.